Below, 15 T cell receptor beta chains from the same sample are listed, as sequenced in a study of CD8 T cells in Susac syndrome. The RNA, roughly 0.45 to 1 ug, was put through reverse transcription using random hexamers. One entry per CDR3 protein, called by TCRdb with MiXCR from the immunoSEQ multiplex PCR reads. The sample holds 150,000 to 190,000 distinct CDR3 sequences, approximately 94% seen once. Sequencing was carried out using CD8+ T cells from PBMCs. These receptors were obtained from a human donor with multiple sclerosis.

The rearrangement uses TRBV20-1 and TRBJ2-7, with D perhaps matching TRBD2 (5 bases). Looked up from germline, CDR1 is DFQATT and CDR2 is SNEGSKA (reference sequence). This CDR3 comprises 15 residues. The V gene lost 0 bases and the J gene lost 7 bases, with 19 bases spanning the gap. The CDR3 nucleotides are TGCAGTGCTAGAGATCTGAGCGGATTACGTGAAGAGCAGTACTTC. The encoded protein is CSARDLSGLREEQYF.

The chain uses TRBV7-9 and TRBJ2-3, with TRBD1 identical over 8 bases. The CDR3 has 17 residues. CDR1 and CDR2 (germline): SEHNR, FQNEAQ (reference sequence). V lost 4 bases and J lost 1; bases outside the gene matches: 10. CDR3 nucleotide sequence: TGTGCCAGCAGCTCTGGACAGGGACGGGTGGGCACAGATACGCAGTATTTT. Translated, it gives CASSSGQGRVGTDTQYF.

The rearrangement uses TRBV7-6 and TRBJ2-3; the D gene is possibly TRBD1 (6 bases). There are 17 residues in the CDR3. CDR1 SGHVS and CDR2 FNYEAQ come from the germline V gene. Trimming took off 0 bases at V and 0 bases at J, with 13 bases between the two ends. The CDR3 sequence: CASSLAPTGYSTDTQYF. The CDR3 DNA is TGTGCCAGCAGCTTAGCTCCAACAGGGTATAGCACAGATACGCAGTATTTT.

DNA for the CDR3: TGTGCCAGCAGCTCCCCAGGCCTATCTGGGGCCAACGTCCTGACTTTC. Amino acids: CASSSPGLSGANVLTF. V is TRBV5-6 and J is TRBJ2-6, with D unresolved. The CDR3 length is 16 residues. The ends were cut back, 3 bases at V and 1 base at J, with 11 bases in the middle. Germline-derived CDR1 and CDR2 are SGHDT and YYEEEE.

The gene calls are TRBV4-3 and TRBJ2-2, with 12 bases identical to TRBD1. V dropped 3 bases and J dropped 5; count of bases not matched to a gene: 4. CDR1 is LGHNA and CDR2 is YSLEER in the germline V gene. This CDR3 contains 16 residues. CDR3 protein: CASSQGQGARTGELFF. The CDR3 DNA reads TGCGCCAGCAGCCAGGGACAGGGGGCGCGGACCGGGGAGCTGTTTTTT.

The chain has TRBV30 and TRBJ1-2, with TRBD1 matching over 8 bases. V dropped 2 bases and J dropped 8; count of bases not matched to a gene: 7. The germline V gene has CDR1 GTSNPN and CDR2 SVGIG (reference sequence). The CDR3 has 13 residues. Written as DNA, the CDR3 is TGTGCCTGGAGTCTTCAGGGGGCGCGCGGCTACACCTTC. It codes for CAWSLQGARGYTF.

The gene calls are TRBV6-5 and TRBJ1-2, with 7 bases fitting TRBD1. Germline trimming cut 7 bases from V and 7 bases from J; bases unmatched to any gene: 9. Germline CDR1 reads MNHEY; CDR2 reads SVGAGI. This CDR3 region has 13 residues. CDR3 residues: CASTYKGASGYTF. CDR3 in DNA: TGTGCCAGCACCTACAAGGGGGCGAGTGGCTACACCTTC.

V usage is TRBV7-9 and J usage is TRBJ2-1, with D tentatively TRBD2 (5 bases). In germline, CDR1 is SEHNR, CDR2 FQNEAQ (reference sequence). This CDR3 has 14 amino acids. Trimming removed 5 bases from V and 6 bases from J, with 14 bases in between. The CDR3 region is CASSPAWESNEQFF. DNA of the CDR3: TGTGCCAGCAGCCCAGCCTGGGAGAGCAATGAGCAGTTCTTC.

The V call is TRBV27, the J call TRBJ2-7; a weak D match, TRBD1 (6 bases). With 2 bases removed from V and 2 bases from J, the gap between germline ends came to 13 bases. Germline V CDR1 and CDR2: MNHEY, SMNVEV (reference sequence). This CDR3 comprises 15 residues. The CDR3 sequence: CASSLGAGTPYEQYF. For the CDR3, the DNA is TGTGCCAGCAGTTTAGGGGCCGGGACACCCTACGAGCAGTACTTC.

In this sample, this clonotype turned up a few times. The rearrangement joins TRBV18 to TRBJ2-1; the D gene is possibly TRBD2 (6 bases). Per the germline V gene, CDR1 is KGHSH and CDR2 is LQKENI. The CDR3 contains 12 residues. Trimming shortened V by 3 bases and J by 7 bases, and 7 bases separated the two germline ends. CDR3 loop: CASSPGTNEQFF. The DNA of the CDR3 is TGTGCCAGCTCACCGGGGACTAATGAGCAGTTCTTC.

CDR3 sequence reads: CASSQGGRVNTEAFF. CDR3 nucleotide sequence: TGTGCCAGCAGTCAAGGTGGTAGGGTGAACACTGAAGCTTTCTTT. This chain connects TRBV27 to TRBJ1-1; D is unclear. V was cut by 5 bases and J by 0 bases, with 13 bases left in between. CDR1 is MNHEY and CDR2 is SMNVEV in the germline V gene (reference sequence). The CDR3 has 15 amino acids.

The chain uses TRBV20-1 and TRBJ1-1; D is unclear. Germline CDR1 and CDR2: DFQATT and SNEGSKA (reference sequence). The length of the CDR3 is 11 residues. Trimming removed 1 base at V and 7 bases at J, with 7 bases between. The CDR3 here is CSARGEDEAFF. In DNA, the CDR3 is TGCAGTGCTAGAGGTGAAGATGAAGCTTTCTTT.

A few counts support this clonotype. This chain joins TRBV7-8 and TRBJ2-1, with a tentative D call TRBD2 (6 bases). Germline-derived CDR1 and CDR2 are SGHVS and FQNEAQ. CDR3 length: 14 residues. V dropped 6 bases and J dropped 4 bases, with 13 bases sitting between them. For the CDR3, the DNA is TGTGCCAGCAGTCGTCCTGGGGGGTACAATGAGCAGTTCTTC. As protein: CASSRPGGYNEQFF.

The count of this clonotype is one. CDR3 coding DNA: TGTGCCAGCAGCCCTTTTGAGCCAAGGACCTACGAGCAGTACTTC. This encodes CASSPFEPRTYEQYF. The chain carries TRBV9 and TRBJ2-7; D not certain. This CDR3 is built from 15 residues. Trimming left V 4 bases short and J 2 bases short, with 16 bases between. CDR1 is SGDLS and CDR2 is YYNGEE in the germline V gene.

This sequence joins TRBV11-2 and TRBJ2-2, with D possibly called TRBD1 or TRBD2 (6 bases each). CDR1 is SGHAT and CDR2 is FQNNGV in the germline V gene. The CDR3 has 17 residues. The V end was cut by 3 bases, the J end by 2 bases, with 16 bases between. The CDR3 spells CASSFRGAGTNTGELFF. The CDR3 coding sequence is TGTGCCAGCAGCTTTAGGGGGGCGGGGACCAACACCGGGGAGCTGTTTTTT.